The rows below give T cell receptor beta chains drawn from one sample of a study of shared clonotypes between healthy human individuals. The protocol was immunoSEQ multiplex PCR, while the TCRdb copy is restricted to in-frame clones and leaves out a portion. Among about 1.1 million clones, approximately 80% were seen once, and the ten largest hold 0.85% to 1%. Sequenced input: memory CD4+ T cells from PBMCs. The source is a man aged 18 to 29 in good health. Some clones in this sample may be carry-over from other donors' samples. The CDR3 runs from the conserved cysteine through the conserved F or W. D genes are given only for firm matches. A clone size is listed for some rows: how often the clone was seen (once, few, many), or a class if it is expanded.

abundance: -
j_gene: TRBJ2-1
v_gene: TRBV9
d_gene: TRBD2
CDR3aa: CASSVPRGLAGGQSYNEQFF
CDR3nt: TGTGCCAGCAGCGTACCGAGGGGACTAGCGGGAGGTCAAAGCTACAATGAGCAGTTCTTC

abundance: -
j_gene: TRBJ2-6
v_gene: TRBV29-1
d_gene: -
CDR3aa: CSVSGSGANVLTF
CDR3nt: TGCAGCGTTTCAGGCTCTGGGGCCAACGTCCTGACTTTC

abundance: -
j_gene: TRBJ2-2
v_gene: TRBV2
d_gene: -
CDR3aa: CASKPKTFTGELFF
CDR3nt: TGTGCCAGCAAACCTAAGACATTCACCGGGGAGCTGTTTTTT

abundance: -
j_gene: TRBJ1-4
v_gene: TRBV7-3
d_gene: -
CDR3aa: CASSLGPPPGPNEKLFF
CDR3nt: TGTGCCAGCAGCTTAGGGCCGCCCCCCGGGCCTAATGAAAAACTGTTTTTT

abundance: -
j_gene: TRBJ1-2
v_gene: TRBV4-2
d_gene: -
CDR3aa: CASSQAAGGLGYTF
CDR3nt: TGTGCCAGCAGCCAAGCAGCGGGGGGCCTAGGCTACACCTTC

abundance: -
j_gene: TRBJ1-6
v_gene: TRBV30
d_gene: TRBD1
CDR3aa: CAWSAPGQDNSPLHF
CDR3nt: TGTGCCTGGAGCGCACCGGGACAGGATAATTCACCCCTCCACTTT

abundance: -
j_gene: TRBJ2-5
v_gene: TRBV18
d_gene: -
CDR3aa: CASSPTLAETQYF
CDR3nt: TGTGCCAGCTCACCAACCCTAGCGGAGACCCAGTACTTC

abundance: -
j_gene: TRBJ1-2
v_gene: TRBV6-5
d_gene: TRBD1
CDR3aa: CASRIGGADSYGYTF
CDR3nt: TGTGCCAGCAGGATAGGGGGCGCGGATTCCTATGGCTACACCTTC

abundance: -
j_gene: TRBJ2-7
v_gene: TRBV28
d_gene: -
CDR3aa: CASSLWSGHYEQYF
CDR3nt: TGTGCCAGCAGTTTATGGTCGGGGCACTACGAGCAGTACTTC

abundance: -
j_gene: TRBJ2-2
v_gene: TRBV2
d_gene: -
CDR3aa: CASTYGLVNTGELFF
CDR3nt: TGTGCCAGCACCTACGGACTGGTGAACACCGGGGAGCTGTTTTTT

abundance: -
j_gene: TRBJ2-1
v_gene: TRBV28
d_gene: TRBD2
CDR3aa: CASSYLAGGRDEQFF
CDR3nt: TGTGCCAGCAGTTATCTAGCGGGAGGGCGGGATGAGCAGTTCTTC

abundance: many
j_gene: TRBJ2-1
v_gene: TRBV4-1
d_gene: -
CDR3aa: CASSQVSQRYNEQFF
CDR3nt: TGCGCCAGCAGCCAAGTTTCGCAGCGGTACAATGAGCAGTTCTTC

abundance: -
j_gene: TRBJ2-5
v_gene: TRBV2
d_gene: TRBD1
CDR3aa: CASLRGNQETQYF
CDR3nt: TGTGCCAGCCTCAGGGGGAACCAAGAGACCCAGTACTTC

abundance: -
j_gene: TRBJ2-4
v_gene: TRBV2
d_gene: TRBD2
CDR3aa: CASSESRGRAKNIQYF
CDR3nt: TGTGCCAGCAGTGAGTCTCGCGGGAGGGCCAAAAACATTCAGTACTTC

abundance: -
j_gene: TRBJ2-7
v_gene: TRBV5-1
d_gene: TRBD2
CDR3aa: CASSFAGAREQYF
CDR3nt: TGCGCCAGCAGCTTTGCGGGAGCCCGCGAGCAGTACTTC

abundance: -
j_gene: TRBJ1-6
v_gene: TRBV5-1
d_gene: TRBD1
CDR3aa: CASSTGTGRSPLHF
CDR3nt: TGCGCCAGCAGCACCGGGACAGGGAGATCACCCCTCCACTTT

abundance: -
j_gene: TRBJ1-4
v_gene: TRBV2
d_gene: -
CDR3aa: CASSDVGTSNEKLFF
CDR3nt: TGTGCCAGCAGTGATGTTGGGACCTCTAATGAAAAACTGTTTTTT

abundance: -
j_gene: TRBJ2-1
v_gene: TRBV5-1
d_gene: TRBD1
CDR3aa: CASRWDSYNEQFF
CDR3nt: TGCGCCAGCAGATGGGACAGCTACAATGAGCAGTTCTTC

abundance: few
j_gene: TRBJ2-2
v_gene: TRBV7-9
d_gene: TRBD1
CDR3aa: CASAEGQGFTGELFF
CDR3nt: TGTGCCAGCGCCGAAGGACAGGGGTTTACCGGGGAGCTGTTTTTT

abundance: -
j_gene: TRBJ2-4
v_gene: TRBV7-9
d_gene: TRBD2
CDR3aa: CASSPGLAGTKNVYF
CDR3nt: TGTGCCAGCAGCCCAGGACTAGCGGGTACCAAAAACGTGTACTTC

abundance: many
j_gene: TRBJ2-7
v_gene: TRBV11-2
d_gene: TRBD2
CDR3aa: CASSTHPPSGGMEYEQYF
CDR3nt: TGTGCCAGCAGCACCCACCCCCCTAGCGGGGGGATGGAATACGAGCAGTACTTC

abundance: -
j_gene: TRBJ2-7
v_gene: TRBV5-8
d_gene: -
CDR3aa: CASSFGGPTYEQYF
CDR3nt: TGTGCCAGCAGCTTTGGTGGACCCACCTACGAGCAGTACTTC

abundance: -
j_gene: TRBJ1-1
v_gene: TRBV5-1
d_gene: -
CDR3aa: CASSLVLAALNTEAFF
CDR3nt: TGCGCCAGCAGCTTGGTCCTGGCAGCCTTGAACACTGAAGCTTTCTTT

abundance: few
j_gene: TRBJ2-4
v_gene: TRBV6-1
d_gene: -
CDR3aa: CASRHRLAHF
CDR3nt: TGTGCCAGCAGACATCGACTCGCCCACTTC

abundance: few
j_gene: TRBJ2-7
v_gene: TRBV2
d_gene: TRBD2
CDR3aa: CASMRERTRYEQYF
CDR3nt: TGTGCCAGCATGAGGGAAAGGACTAGGTACGAGCAGTACTTC

abundance: -
j_gene: TRBJ2-2
v_gene: TRBV2
d_gene: TRBD2
CDR3aa: CAGGELARAGELFF
CDR3nt: TGTGCCGGTGGGGAACTAGCGCGCGCCGGGGAGCTGTTTTTT

abundance: -
j_gene: TRBJ2-7
v_gene: TRBV7-9
d_gene: TRBD2
CDR3aa: CASSSGTSGAYEQYF
CDR3nt: TGTGCCAGCAGCTCCGGGACTAGCGGTGCCTACGAGCAGTACTTC

abundance: many
j_gene: TRBJ2-7
v_gene: TRBV5-6
d_gene: TRBD1
CDR3aa: CASSSGDSTYEQYF
CDR3nt: TGTGCCAGCAGCTCCGGGGACAGCACCTACGAGCAGTACTTC

abundance: -
j_gene: TRBJ2-7
v_gene: TRBV9
d_gene: TRBD2
CDR3aa: CAGNGLAGRQYF
CDR3nt: TGTGCCGGAAATGGGCTAGCGGGAAGGCAGTACTTC

abundance: -
j_gene: TRBJ1-1
v_gene: TRBV5-4
d_gene: -
CDR3aa: CASSTRVNTEAFF
CDR3nt: TGTGCCAGCTCAACTAGGGTGAACACTGAAGCTTTCTTT